One sample yielded the 32 T cell receptor beta chains listed below, sequenced in a study of radiotherapy plus CTLA-4 blockade in lung cancer. Profiled with immunoSEQ multiplex PCR; TCRdb holds only in-frame clones, not every one. The data show about 87,000 clones, roughly 86% seen once. The sample here was peripheral blood, taken from a patient treated with radiotherapy plus ipilimumab. These receptors all stem from a human donor with non-small cell lung cancer that progressed on radiotherapy plus ipilimumab.

The CDR3 sequence: CASSVSGGDQPQHF. The CDR3 DNA reads TGTGCCAGCAGCGTGAGCGGCGGGGATCAGCCCCAGCATTTT. This chain joins TRBV9 and TRBJ1-5; D is unclear. Germline assignment: CDR1 SGDLS and CDR2 YYNGEE. Trimming took 2 bases from V and 5 from J, leaving 11 bases between them. The CDR3 extends over 14 amino acids.

This clone came up once. V usage is TRBV5-8 and J usage is TRBJ1-4, with 7 bases aligning to TRBD1. The CDR3 is made up of 14 amino acids. The germline V gene has CDR1 SGHTS and CDR2 YDEGEE. The J segment lost 8 bases and the V segment lost 0 bases, leaving 4 bases of the junction unmatched. CDR3 bases: TGTGCCAGCAGCTTGGTACAGGGGAGAGAAAAACTGTTTTTT. It specifies CASSLVQGREKLFF.

The chain couples TRBV5-4 to TRBJ1-6; 11 bases are a match to TRBD1. The V and J ends lost 4 bases and 6 bases, in that order; junction bases with no gene match: 6. Germline V gene sequence: CDR1 SGHNT, CDR2 YYREEE (reference sequence). The CDR3 runs to 16 residues. The CDR3 spells CASSPGTGGLNSPLHF. CDR3 DNA: TGTGCCAGCAGCCCAGGGACAGGGGGGCTTAATTCACCCCTCCACTTT.

This rearrangement joins TRBV5-1 to TRBJ2-7; D ambiguous. This CDR3 comprises 15 residues. Trimming stripped 6 bases from V and 7 bases from J, with 23 bases between. Germline CDR1 SGHRS, CDR2 YFSETQ. The CDR3 loop reads CASTPPQGPHGEQYF. CDR3 coding DNA: TGCGCCAGCACCCCCCCCCAAGGACCTCACGGGGAGCAGTACTTC. The full variable domain, rest sourced from reference TRBV5-1 and TRBJ2-7, is KAGVTQTPRYLIKTRGQQVTLSCSPISGHRSVSWYQQTPGQGLQFLFEYFSETQRNKGNFPGRFSGRQFSNSRSEMNVSTLELGDSALYLCASTPPQGPHGEQYFGPGTRLTVT.

CDR3 region: CASSPVGTGSGNTIYF. The CDR3 nucleotides read TGTGCCAGCAGCCCCGTGGGGACAGGGTCCGGAAACACCATATATTTT. The chain employs TRBV11-2 and TRBJ1-3, with TRBD1 matching over 9 bases. Germline loops: CDR1 SGHAT, CDR2 FQNNGV. Trimming removed 5 bases from V and 4 bases from J; junction bases left unmatched: 9. The CDR3 is 16 amino acids.

The chain links TRBV5-1 to TRBJ1-1; no clear D. V gave up 2 bases and J gave up 1 base, with 6 bases separating them. The CDR3 consists of 13 residues. The germline V gene has CDR1 SGHRS and CDR2 YFSETQ. CDR3 sequence (DNA): TGCGCCAGCAGCTTTTATACGAACACTGAAGCTTTCTTT. The encoded protein is CASSFYTNTEAFF.

The J gene is TRBJ1-1, the V gene TRBV7-2; the D gene is possibly TRBD1 (6 bases). The CDR3 covers 14 residues. V was trimmed by 4 bases and J by 0 bases, leaving 9 bases between them. Germline assignment: CDR1 SGHTA and CDR2 FQGNSA. Here the CDR3 DNA reads TGTGCCAGCAGCTCGACAGGTATGAACACTGAAGCTTTCTTT. This gives the protein CASSSTGMNTEAFF. The full variable domain, its missing parts supplied by reference TRBV7-2 and TRBJ1-1, is GAGVSQSPSNKVTEKGKDVELRCDPISGHTALYWYRQSLGQGLEFLIYFQGNSAPDKSGLPSDRFSAERTGGSVSTLTIQRTQQEDSAVYLCASSSTGMNTEAFFGQGTRLTVV.

This clone has just a few counts. This rearrangement joins TRBV7-3 to TRBJ1-1; D is uncertain. The CDR3 loop spans 15 amino acids. V was pared by 1 base and J by 3 bases, with 12 bases between. Germline V gives CDR1 SGHTA, CDR2 FQGTGA. CDR3 in DNA: TGTGCCAGCAGCTTAATTCTTTTCGGGGACACTGAAGCTTTCTTT. Translated, it gives CASSLILFGDTEAFF.

The sample holds one count of this clone. The gene calls are TRBV18 and TRBJ2-5; D remains ambiguous. This CDR3 spans 17 amino acids. In germline, CDR1 is KGHSH, CDR2 LQKENI. Trimming pared 3 bases from V and 5 bases from J, leaving 22 bases between. The CDR3 DNA reads TGTGCCAGCTCACCTCTCGGGCCATTACCCTCCAGGGAGACCCAGTACTTC. Protein product: CASSPLGPLPSRETQYF.

The J gene is TRBJ2-2, the V gene TRBV4-3; TRBD1 agrees at 8 bases. Trimming removed 1 base from V and 4 bases from J; junction bases left unmatched: 2. CDR1 is LGHNA, CDR2 YSLEER, per germline. This CDR3 comprises 15 residues. The CDR3 reads CASSQGTGTTGELFF. The CDR3 nucleotides are TGCGCCAGCAGCCAAGGGACAGGGACCACCGGGGAGCTGTTTTTT.

V gene TRBV5-1 combines with J gene TRBJ1-5; TRBD1 is a possible D gene (6 bases). Germline loops: CDR1 SGHRS, CDR2 YFSETQ. The CDR3 has 14 residues. V was cut by 4 bases and J by 2 bases, with 10 bases left in between. CDR3 residues: CASSQGQGNQPQHF. The CDR3 DNA follows: TGCGCCAGCAGCCAGGGACAAGGCAATCAGCCCCAGCATTTT.

The V call is TRBV15, the J call TRBJ1-6; perhaps TRBD1 as D (6 bases). Trimming removed 3 bases from V and 9 bases from J, with 15 bases in between. Per germline, CDR1 LNHNV and CDR2 YYDKDF (reference sequence). This CDR3 has 15 amino acids. CDR3 nucleotide sequence: TGTGCCACCAGCAGCTACAGGGTATTAGGTTCACCCCTCCACTTT. The encoded protein is CATSSYRVLGSPLHF.

The gene calls are TRBV5-6 and TRBJ2-5; no clear D. Per the germline V gene, CDR1 is SGHDT and CDR2 is YYEEEE. V was pared by 0 bases and J by 0 bases, with 15 bases between. CDR3 length: 17 amino acids. The CDR3 sequence: CASSLGVTQNHQETQYF. In DNA form, the CDR3 reads TGTGCCAGCAGCTTGGGTGTTACACAGAACCACCAAGAGACCCAGTACTTC.

V is TRBV9 and J is TRBJ1-3; no clear D. The CDR3 is 14 residues long. Germline V gene data show CDR1 as SGDLS and CDR2 as YYNGEE. The V end was cut by 0 bases, the J end by 2 bases, with 6 bases between. The CDR3 DNA follows: TGTGCCAGCAGCGTAGCGGTTCCTGGAAACACCATATATTTT. Translated: CASSVAVPGNTIYF.

The gene calls are TRBV4-2 and TRBJ1-2; D call uncertain. Germline CDR1 reads LGHNA; CDR2 reads YNFKEQ. The CDR3 has 15 amino acids. With 0 bases removed from V and 2 bases from J, the gap between germline ends came to 10 bases. The CDR3 region is CASSQDGRQNYGYTF. In DNA, the CDR3 is TGTGCCAGCAGCCAAGATGGTAGGCAGAACTATGGCTACACCTTC.

The V gene is TRBV9, the J gene TRBJ1-2; D may be TRBD1 (6 bases). The germline V and J ends were trimmed by 4 bases and 2 bases, with 9 bases remaining between them. CDR3 length: 13 residues. Germline CDR1 SGDLS, CDR2 YYNGEE. The CDR3 protein is CASSPTGNYGYTF. For the CDR3, the DNA is TGTGCCAGCAGCCCAACAGGGAACTATGGCTACACCTTC.

J is TRBJ1-4 and V is TRBV2; the D gene is possibly TRBD1 (5 bases). Germline CDR1 reads SNHLY; CDR2 reads FYNNEI. Trimming took off 7 bases at V and 4 bases at J, with 16 bases between the two ends. CDR3 length equals 15 residues. The CDR3 DNA reads as TGTGCCAGCAAACCTCCCGGGGGGAGTAATGAAAAACTGTTTTTT. Encoded protein: CASKPPGGSNEKLFF.

The rearrangement uses TRBV5-5 and TRBJ2-7, with TRBD1 as a possible D gene (6 bases). Germline V gives CDR1 SGHKS, CDR2 YYEKEE (reference sequence). This CDR3 contains 15 residues. V gave up 4 bases and J gave up 2 bases, with 16 bases separating them. The DNA for the CDR3 is TGTGCCAGCAGCCTCCGACAGGAGACCACCTACGAGCAGTACTTC. Its protein product is CASSLRQETTYEQYF.

The chain joins TRBV18 to TRBJ2-7; D remains unclear. Germline-derived CDR1 and CDR2 are KGHSH and LQKENI. This CDR3 is 13 amino acids long. V was trimmed by 5 bases and J by 2 bases, leaving 10 bases between them. Written as DNA, the CDR3 is TGTGCCAGCTCAGATCGACACGCCTACGAGCAGTACTTC. This sequence encodes CASSDRHAYEQYF.

The genes are TRBV9 and TRBJ1-3, with a tentative D call TRBD1 (6 bases). V was trimmed by 0 bases and J by 2 bases, leaving 15 bases between them. Looked up from germline, CDR1 is SGDLS and CDR2 is YYNGEE. The CDR3 consists of 17 residues. The CDR3 coding sequence is TGTGCCAGCAGCGTAGCCCCCCTACAGGGAGCTGGAAACACCATATATTTT. This codes for CASSVAPLQGAGNTIYF.

This rearrangement joins TRBV7-8 to TRBJ2-5; TRBD1 matches at 7 bases. In germline, CDR1 is SGHVS, CDR2 FQNEAQ. This CDR3 contains 14 residues. V trimming: 3 bases; J trimming: 4 bases; junction bases outside the gene matches: 5. The CDR3 is CASSFSRGTETQYF. The CDR3 nucleotides read TGTGCCAGCAGCTTTTCCAGGGGGACAGAGACCCAGTACTTC.

The chain recombines TRBV9 with TRBJ2-1, with 9 bases matching TRBD2. From germline, CDR1 is SGDLS and CDR2 YYNGEE. This CDR3 is built from 15 residues. The junction had 13 bases not matched to a gene; V was cut back by 0 bases and J by 15 bases. The DNA for the CDR3 is TGTGCCAGCAGCGTAGAGGCGGGAGGGCCCCTACCTCGGTTCTTC. It translates to CASSVEAGGPLPRFF.

This clone was seen only a few times. The genes are TRBV19 and TRBJ2-3; 7 bases are a match to TRBD1. Germline trimming cut 5 bases from V and 3 bases from J; bases unmatched to any gene: 8. This CDR3 region has 15 residues. Germline V gene data show CDR1 as LNHDA and CDR2 as SQIVND (reference sequence). Here the CDR3 DNA reads TGTGCCAGTAGTCCACGGACAGGATTTACAGATACGCAGTATTTT. Translated, it gives CASSPRTGFTDTQYF.

The V gene is TRBV11-3, the J gene TRBJ1-2, with D possibly being TRBD1 (5 bases). In germline, CDR1 is SGHNT, CDR2 YENEEA. V was cut by 1 base and J by 2 bases, with 11 bases left in between. This CDR3 has 15 residues. CDR3 amino acids: CASSLGGTANYGYTF. CDR3 sequence (DNA): TGTGCCAGCAGCTTAGGGGGGACGGCAAACTATGGCTACACCTTC.

This chain links TRBV29-1 with TRBJ2-3; 12 bases match TRBD2. Germline CDR1 reads SQVTM; CDR2 reads ANQGSEA. There are 13 residues in the CDR3. J gave up 7 bases and V 5 bases, and 4 bases lay outside the gene matches. CDR3 sequence (DNA): TGCAGCGTTCTAGCGGGGGGGGTGAATACGCAGTATTTT. Its translation: CSVLAGGVNTQYF.

A few counts support this clone. The rearrangement joins TRBV19 to TRBJ1-2; weak D call: TRBD1 (5 bases). V was clipped by 3 bases and J by 8 bases, with 13 bases between them. This CDR3 has 13 residues. Germline-derived CDR1 and CDR2 are LNHDA and SQIVND (reference sequence). CDR3 in DNA: TGTGCCAGTAGTATGGGGCGCAGGTTGGGCTACACCTTC. Translating it yields CASSMGRRLGYTF.

In DNA, the CDR3 is TGTGCCAGCAGCAATAGCGGGGGGCGGGATACGCAGTATTTT. It yields the protein CASSNSGGRDTQYF. This chain joins TRBV5-4 and TRBJ2-3, with 10 bases aligning to TRBD2. Per the germline V gene, CDR1 is SGHNT and CDR2 is YYREEE (reference sequence). J was trimmed by 6 bases and V by 4 bases; bases with no gene match: 5. This CDR3 spans 14 amino acids.

The V gene is TRBV6-5, the J gene TRBJ2-7; no clear D. This CDR3 comprises 11 residues. The germline CDR1 and CDR2 sequences are MNHEY and SVGAGI. Trimming pared 5 bases from V and 6 bases from J, leaving 8 bases between. CDR3 coding DNA: TGTGCCAGCAGTAACCCAGGCGAGCAGTACTTC. As protein: CASSNPGEQYF.

The DNA of the CDR3 is TGTGCCAGCAGAGATCCGGGACTAAGTGGGTCCGATACGCAGTATTTT. This gives the protein CASRDPGLSGSDTQYF. The chain uses TRBV2 and TRBJ2-3; 7 bases agree with TRBD2. From germline, CDR1 is SNHLY and CDR2 FYNNEI. V was pared by 6 bases and J by 6 bases, with 15 bases of the junction left unmatched. The CDR3 has 16 residues.

CDR3 bases: TGTGCCAGTAGCAGAACTAGCGGGAGGGCCGATGAGCAGTTCTTC. Protein product: CASSRTSGRADEQFF. The rearrangement uses TRBV19 and TRBJ2-1; 13 nucleotides line up with TRBD2. V trimming: 6 bases; J trimming: 8 bases; junction bases outside the gene matches: 7. Looked up from germline, CDR1 is LNHDA and CDR2 is SQIVND (reference sequence). The CDR3 has 15 residues.

The rearrangement joins TRBV2 to TRBJ2-1; the D gene is possibly TRBD2 (7 bases). In germline, CDR1 is SNHLY, CDR2 FYNNEI. Trimming pared 6 bases from V and 8 bases from J, leaving 17 bases between. CDR3 size: 14 residues. The CDR3 nucleotides are TGTGCCAGCAGCCACCGAGGGGGGGGCTATGAGCAGTTCTTC. Translation: CASSHRGGGYEQFF.

The chain combines TRBV27 with TRBJ2-5, with 9 bases matching TRBD2. V gave up 4 bases and J gave up 5 bases; unmatched junction bases: 11. CDR1 and CDR2 (germline): MNHEY, SMNVEV (reference sequence). CDR3 length: 16 residues. The CDR3 spells CASSSRTSAGRETQYF. The CDR3 nucleotides are TGTGCCAGCAGTTCGCGGACTAGCGCGGGGAGGGAGACCCAGTACTTC.